A selection of T cell receptor beta chains follows, all from one sample in a study of shared clonotypes between healthy human individuals. Only in-frame clones appear in the TCRdb table, and some are missing; sequencing was by immunoSEQ multiplex PCR. The sample shows around 88,000 clones, approximately 63% of them seen only once. The sequenced sample consisted of memory CD8+ T cells sorted from blood. These receptors all stem from a man aged 25 to 45 in good health. The CDR3 runs from the conserved cysteine through the conserved F or W. A D gene is named only where the DNA matches it firmly. Only part of the rows carry a size: once, few, many, or a class if the clone is expanded.

j_call | d_call | clone_size | v_call | cdr3_aa | cdr3_nt
TRBJ2-1 | . | . | TRBV7-2 | CASSGRKPFYNEQFF | TGTGCCAGCAGCGGCCGCAAGCCCTTCTACAATGAGCAGTTCTTC
TRBJ1-5 | TRBD1 | once | TRBV7-9 | CASSIDGQGGDQPQHF | TGTGCCAGCAGCATTGACGGACAGGGAGGGGATCAGCCCCAGCATTTT
TRBJ2-1 | TRBD2 | once | TRBV5-4 | CASSLGGLAGGPPNNEQFF | TGTGCCAGCAGCTTGGGGGGACTAGCGGGAGGGCCCCCAAACAATGAGCAGTTCTTC
TRBJ2-1 | . | . | TRBV19 | CASSIWGNNEQFF | TGTGCCAGTAGTATATGGGGTAACAATGAGCAGTTCTTC
TRBJ1-3 | TRBD1 | . | TRBV5-6 | CASREGQGAGGNTIYF | TGTGCCAGCAGGGAAGGACAGGGGGCAGGTGGAAACACCATATATTTT
TRBJ1-1 | . | . | TRBV10-3 | CAISNRENTEAFF | TGTGCCATCAGTAACAGGGAGAACACTGAAGCTTTCTTT
TRBJ2-7 | . | . | TRBV27 | CASSGNGHSYEQYF | TGTGCCAGCAGTGGAAACGGACATTCCTACGAGCAGTACTTC
TRBJ2-2 | TRBD2 | few | TRBV30 | CAWRSLAGDTGELFF | TGTGCCTGGAGATCGCTAGCGGGAGACACCGGGGAGCTGTTTTTT
TRBJ2-3 | TRBD1 | . | TRBV7-6 | CASSLRQGPDTQYF | TGTGCCAGCAGCTTGCGACAGGGGCCAGATACGCAGTATTTT
TRBJ1-5 | . | . | TRBV27 | CASNTEWDSNQPQHF | TGTGCCAGCAACACGGAATGGGACAGCAATCAGCCCCAGCATTTT
TRBJ2-1 | . | few | TRBV5-1 | CASSLVGNQHNEQFF | TGCGCCAGCAGCTTGGTAGGGAACCAACACAATGAGCAGTTCTTC
TRBJ1-4 | . | once | TRBV6-1 | CASSDRQFGEKLFF | TGTGCCAGCAGTGATCGACAGTTTGGGGAAAAACTGTTTTTT
TRBJ2-3 | TRBD2 | . | TRBV2 | CASSERLAGPTSTDTQYF | TGTGCCAGCAGTGAACGGCTAGCGGGACCAACTAGCACAGATACGCAGTATTTT
TRBJ1-1 | . | . | TRBV30 | CAWRSQGRRTEAFF | TGTGCCTGGAGGTCGCAGGGAAGGAGGACTGAAGCTTTCTTT
TRBJ2-7 | . | once | TRBV6-1 | CASSPGGSYEQYF | TGTGCCAGCTCTCCCGGAGGGAGCTACGAGCAGTACTTC
TRBJ1-2 | TRBD1 | few | TRBV7-9 | CASSLRQGADGYTF | TGTGCCAGCAGCCTACGACAGGGGGCAGATGGCTACACCTTC
TRBJ2-2 | TRBD1 | . | TRBV5-4 | CASSQRQGLSTGELFF | TGTGCCAGCAGCCAGAGACAGGGGCTGAGTACCGGGGAGCTGTTTTTT
TRBJ1-1 | . | few | TRBV15 | CATSRDPSSRVLNTEAFF | TGTGCCACCAGCAGAGATCCTAGCTCAAGGGTGTTGAACACTGAAGCTTTCTTT
TRBJ2-2 | TRBD2 | . | TRBV6-5 | CASSYAGLENTGELFF | TGTGCCAGCAGTTACGCGGGACTAGAAAACACCGGGGAGCTGTTTTTT
TRBJ1-1 | . | . | TRBV6-4 | CASSEGANTEAFF | TGTGCCAGCAGTGAGGGGGCGAACACTGAAGCTTTCTTT
TRBJ2-1 | . | . | TRBV27 | CASRSFAGFYNEQFF | TGTGCCAGCAGATCCTTCGCGGGTTTCTACAATGAGCAGTTCTTC
TRBJ1-1 | . | few | TRBV7-8 | CASSPLFGTGGTEAFF | TGTGCCAGCAGCCCCCTATTTGGGACGGGAGGCACTGAAGCTTTCTTT
TRBJ2-7 | . | . | TRBV28 | CASSLLTYEQYF | TGTGCCAGCAGTTTACTGACTTACGAGCAGTACTTC